The entry below gives a single TCR beta chain sequence along with its context. Antigen specificity is unknown. The data belong to a study of Tregs in tolerant kidney transplant recipients. In the study overall: Recipients received nonmyeloablative bone marrow transplants from related graft donors, with transient mixed chimerism. Study-wide findings and caveats: Nucleotide sequences could not be compared across some patients' samples due to primer changes. Biological reproducibility was not directly addressed, but technical replication error appeared minimal.

V shed 3 bases and J shed 2 bases, with 7 bases lying between them. This CDR3 has 13 residues. Germline lookup yields CDR1 SGHRS and CDR2 YFSETQ. Thawed PBMCs were rested overnight at 37°C with around 200 IU/ml IL-2 before regulatory T cell sorting. The assay was immunoSEQ multiplex PCR, and TCRdb's table has in-frame clones only and misses some. The data hold 62,000 or so clones, with about 98% observed a single time. The source is a human donor who received a combined kidney and bone marrow transplant. This specimen consisted of Tregs from blood, obtained before the transplant. The chain employs TRBV5-1 and TRBJ2-3; the D is unclear. The CDR3 nucleotides are TGCGCCAGCAGCTCAGGCCTCACAGATACGCAGTATTTT. It encodes CASSSGLTDTQYF.